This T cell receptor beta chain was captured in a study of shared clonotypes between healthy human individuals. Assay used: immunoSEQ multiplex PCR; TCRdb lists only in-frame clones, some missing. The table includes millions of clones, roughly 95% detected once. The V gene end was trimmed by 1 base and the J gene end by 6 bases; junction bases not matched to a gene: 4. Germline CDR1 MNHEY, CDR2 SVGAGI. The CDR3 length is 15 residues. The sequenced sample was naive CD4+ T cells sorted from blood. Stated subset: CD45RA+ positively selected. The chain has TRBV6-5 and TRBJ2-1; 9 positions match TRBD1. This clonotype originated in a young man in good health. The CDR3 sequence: CASSYWDRAVNEQFF. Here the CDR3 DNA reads TGTGCCAGCAGTTACTGGGACAGGGCTGTCAATGAGCAGTTCTTC.